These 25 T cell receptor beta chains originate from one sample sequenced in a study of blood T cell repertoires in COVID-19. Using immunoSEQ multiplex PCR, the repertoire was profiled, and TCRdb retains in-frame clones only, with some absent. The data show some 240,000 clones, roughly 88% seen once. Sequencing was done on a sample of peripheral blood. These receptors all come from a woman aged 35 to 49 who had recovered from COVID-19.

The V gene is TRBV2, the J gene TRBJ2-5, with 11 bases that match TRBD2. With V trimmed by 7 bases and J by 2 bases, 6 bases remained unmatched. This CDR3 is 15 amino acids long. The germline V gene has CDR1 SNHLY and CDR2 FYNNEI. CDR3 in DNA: TGTGCCAGCATCCCGGGACTAGCGGCTCAAGAGACCCAGTACTTC. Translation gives CASIPGLAAQETQYF.

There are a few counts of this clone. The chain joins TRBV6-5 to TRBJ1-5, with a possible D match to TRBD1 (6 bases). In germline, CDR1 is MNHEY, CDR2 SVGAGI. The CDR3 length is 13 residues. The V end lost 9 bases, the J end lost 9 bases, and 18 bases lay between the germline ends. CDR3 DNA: TGTGCCAGTGCTACGACAGGTCTTCGGCCCCAGCATTTT. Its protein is CASATTGLRPQHF.

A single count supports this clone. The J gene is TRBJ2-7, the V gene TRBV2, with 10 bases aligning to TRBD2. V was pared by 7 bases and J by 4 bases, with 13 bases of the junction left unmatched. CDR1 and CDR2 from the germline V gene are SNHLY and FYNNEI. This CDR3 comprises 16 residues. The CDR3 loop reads CASTVPGLALSYEQYF. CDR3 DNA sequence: TGTGCCAGCACCGTTCCGGGACTAGCGCTATCTTACGAGCAGTACTTC. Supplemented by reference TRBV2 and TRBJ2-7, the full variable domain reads EPEVTQTPSHQVTQMGQEVILRCVPISNHLYFYWYRQILGQKVEFLVSFYNNEISEKSEIFDDQFSVERPDGSNFTLKIRSTKLEDSAMYFCASTVPGLALSYEQYFGPGTRLTVT.

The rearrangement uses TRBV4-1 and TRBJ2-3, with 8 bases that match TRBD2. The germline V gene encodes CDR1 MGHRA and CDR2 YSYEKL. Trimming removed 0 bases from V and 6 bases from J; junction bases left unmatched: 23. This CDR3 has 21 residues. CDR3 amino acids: CASSQERYAAETSVSGDTQYF. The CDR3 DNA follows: TGCGCCAGCAGCCAAGAACGATATGCCGCGGAGACTAGCGTTTCCGGTGATACGCAGTATTTT.

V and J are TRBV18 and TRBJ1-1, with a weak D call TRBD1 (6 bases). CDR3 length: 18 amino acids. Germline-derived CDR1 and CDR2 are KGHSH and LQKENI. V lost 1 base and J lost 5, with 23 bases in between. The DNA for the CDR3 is TGTGCCAGCTCACCACGGGATGTAACCGGGGGAGGGGGGACTGAAGCTTTCTTT. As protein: CASSPRDVTGGGGTEAFF.

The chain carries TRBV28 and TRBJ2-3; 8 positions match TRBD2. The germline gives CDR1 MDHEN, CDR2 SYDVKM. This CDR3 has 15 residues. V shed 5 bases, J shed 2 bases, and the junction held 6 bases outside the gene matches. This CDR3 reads CASSPSGGITDTQYF. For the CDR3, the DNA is TGTGCCAGCAGTCCCTCGGGAGGGATCACAGATACGCAGTATTTT. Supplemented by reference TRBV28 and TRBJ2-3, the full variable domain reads DVKVTQSSRYLVKRTGEKVFLECVQDMDHENMFWYRQDPGLGLRLIYFSYDVKMKEKGDIPEGYSVSREKKERFSLILESASTNQTSMYLCASSPSGGITDTQYFGPGTRLTVL.

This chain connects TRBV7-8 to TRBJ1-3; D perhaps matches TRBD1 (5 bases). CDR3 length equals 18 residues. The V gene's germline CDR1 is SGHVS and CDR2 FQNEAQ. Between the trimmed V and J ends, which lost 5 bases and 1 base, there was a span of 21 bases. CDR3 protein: CASSQTPDRTISGNTIYF. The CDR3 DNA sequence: TGTGCCAGCAGCCAGACCCCCGACAGAACCATTTCTGGAAACACCATATATTTT.

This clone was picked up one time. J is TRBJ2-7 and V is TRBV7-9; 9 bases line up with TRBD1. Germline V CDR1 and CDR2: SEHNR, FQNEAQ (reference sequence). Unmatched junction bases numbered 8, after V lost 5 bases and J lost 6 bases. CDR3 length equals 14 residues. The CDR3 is CASSRGQGMSEQYF. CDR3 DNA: TGTGCCAGCAGCCGAGGACAGGGGATGAGCGAGCAGTACTTC.

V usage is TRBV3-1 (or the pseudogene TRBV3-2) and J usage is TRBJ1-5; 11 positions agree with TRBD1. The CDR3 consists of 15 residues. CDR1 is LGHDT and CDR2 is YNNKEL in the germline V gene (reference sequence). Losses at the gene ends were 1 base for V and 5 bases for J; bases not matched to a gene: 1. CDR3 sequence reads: CASSQAGQGDQPQHF. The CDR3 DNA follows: TGTGCCAGCAGCCAAGCGGGACAGGGGGATCAGCCCCAGCATTTT.

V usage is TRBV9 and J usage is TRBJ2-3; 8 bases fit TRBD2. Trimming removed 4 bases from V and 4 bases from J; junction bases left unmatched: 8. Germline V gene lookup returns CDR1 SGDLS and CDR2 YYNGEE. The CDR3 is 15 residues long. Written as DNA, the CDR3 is TGTGCCAGCAGCTCCGGGACGGGGGGGCCAGATACGCAGTATTTT. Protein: CASSSGTGGPDTQYF.

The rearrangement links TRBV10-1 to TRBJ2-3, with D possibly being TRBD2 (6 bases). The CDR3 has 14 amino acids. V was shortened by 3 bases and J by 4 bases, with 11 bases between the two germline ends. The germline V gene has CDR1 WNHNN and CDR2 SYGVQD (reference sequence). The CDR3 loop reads CASSDSGGADTQYF. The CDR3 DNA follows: TGCGCCAGCAGTGACTCCGGGGGTGCAGATACGCAGTATTTT.

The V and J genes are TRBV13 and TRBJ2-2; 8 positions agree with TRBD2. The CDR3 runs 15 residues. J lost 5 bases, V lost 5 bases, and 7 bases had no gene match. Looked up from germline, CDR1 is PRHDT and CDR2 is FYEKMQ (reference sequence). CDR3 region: CASSTTPSGTGELFF. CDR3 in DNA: TGTGCCAGCAGCACCACCCCTAGCGGGACCGGGGAGCTGTTTTTT. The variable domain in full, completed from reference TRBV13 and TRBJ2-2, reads AAGVIQSPRHLIKEKRETATLKCYPIPRHDTVYWYQQGPGQDPQFLISFYEKMQSDKGSIPDRFSAQQFSDYHSELNMSSLELGDSALYFCASSTTPSGTGELFFGEGSRLTVL.

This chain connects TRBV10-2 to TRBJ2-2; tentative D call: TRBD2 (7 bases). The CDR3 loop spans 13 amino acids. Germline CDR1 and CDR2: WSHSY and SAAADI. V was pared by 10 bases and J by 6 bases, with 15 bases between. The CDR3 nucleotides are TGCGCCATTGAGGGGGGGGGACCCGGGGAGCTGTTTTTT. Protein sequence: CAIEGGGPGELFF.

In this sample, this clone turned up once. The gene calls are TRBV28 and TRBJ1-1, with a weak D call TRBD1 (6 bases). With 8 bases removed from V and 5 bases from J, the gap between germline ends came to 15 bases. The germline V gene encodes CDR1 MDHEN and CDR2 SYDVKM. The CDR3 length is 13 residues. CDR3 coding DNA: TGTGCCAGCCGGGGGGCAGAGGGGACTGAAGCTTTCTTT. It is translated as CASRGAEGTEAFF.

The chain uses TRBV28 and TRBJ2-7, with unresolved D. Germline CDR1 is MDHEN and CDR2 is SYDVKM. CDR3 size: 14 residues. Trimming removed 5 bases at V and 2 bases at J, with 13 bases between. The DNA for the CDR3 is TGTGCCAGCAGTCCCCCTATATTGGCCTACGAGCAGTACTTC. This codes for CASSPPILAYEQYF.

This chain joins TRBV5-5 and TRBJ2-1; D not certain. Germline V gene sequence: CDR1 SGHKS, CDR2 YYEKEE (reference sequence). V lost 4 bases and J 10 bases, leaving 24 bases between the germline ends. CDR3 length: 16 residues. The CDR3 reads CASSRRLSEAIVEQFF. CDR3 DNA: TGTGCCAGCAGCCGTCGCCTTTCTGAGGCAATCGTCGAGCAGTTCTTC.

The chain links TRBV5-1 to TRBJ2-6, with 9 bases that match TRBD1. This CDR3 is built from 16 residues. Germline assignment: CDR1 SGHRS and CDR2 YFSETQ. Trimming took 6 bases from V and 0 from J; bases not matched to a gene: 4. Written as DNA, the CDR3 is TGCGCCAGCAATACAGGGGGCCCCTCTGGGGCCAACGTCCTGACTTTC. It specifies CASNTGGPSGANVLTF.

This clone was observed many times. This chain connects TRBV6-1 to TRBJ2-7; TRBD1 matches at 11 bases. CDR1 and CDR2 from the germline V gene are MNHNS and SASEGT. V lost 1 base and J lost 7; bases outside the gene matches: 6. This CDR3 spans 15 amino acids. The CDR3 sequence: CASSEGTGGSSEQYF. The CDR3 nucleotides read TGTGCCAGCAGTGAAGGGACAGGGGGCTCAAGTGAGCAGTACTTC.

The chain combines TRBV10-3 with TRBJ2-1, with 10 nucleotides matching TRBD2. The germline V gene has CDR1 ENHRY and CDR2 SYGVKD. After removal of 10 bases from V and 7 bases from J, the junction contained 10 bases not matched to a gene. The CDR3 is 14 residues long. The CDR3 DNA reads TGTGCCACCGAAAGCGGGGGGGCCACAAATGAGCAGTTCTTC. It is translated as CATESGGATNEQFF.

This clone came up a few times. As DNA, the CDR3 is TGTGCCAGCTCATCACTATCCGGGGGGGCGGAGGAGCAGTACTTC. Its protein is CASSSLSGGAEEQYF. V is TRBV18 and J is TRBJ2-7; TRBD2 agrees at 8 bases. The CDR3 extends over 15 amino acids. V lost 5 bases and J lost 7; bases outside the gene matches: 13. Germline CDR1 reads KGHSH; CDR2 reads LQKENI.

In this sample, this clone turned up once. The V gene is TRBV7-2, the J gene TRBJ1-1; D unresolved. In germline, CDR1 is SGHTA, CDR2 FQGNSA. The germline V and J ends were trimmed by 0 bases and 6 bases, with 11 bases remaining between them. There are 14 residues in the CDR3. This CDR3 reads CASSLALGDPEAFF. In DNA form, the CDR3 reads TGTGCCAGCAGCTTAGCGTTGGGCGACCCTGAAGCTTTCTTT.

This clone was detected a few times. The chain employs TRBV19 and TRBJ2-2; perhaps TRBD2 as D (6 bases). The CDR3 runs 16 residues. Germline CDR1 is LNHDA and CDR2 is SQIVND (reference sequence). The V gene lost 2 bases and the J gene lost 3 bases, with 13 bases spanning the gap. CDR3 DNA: TGTGCCAGTAGTATATCCCCGGGAGCACACACCGGGGAGCTGTTTTTT. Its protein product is CASSISPGAHTGELFF.

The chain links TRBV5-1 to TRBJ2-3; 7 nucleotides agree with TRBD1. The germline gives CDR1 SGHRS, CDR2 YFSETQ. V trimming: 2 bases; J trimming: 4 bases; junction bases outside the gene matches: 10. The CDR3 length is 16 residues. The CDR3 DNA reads TGCGCCAGCAGCTTAGCGTTAAGGGGGCAGGCAGATACGCAGTATTTT. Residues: CASSLALRGQADTQYF.

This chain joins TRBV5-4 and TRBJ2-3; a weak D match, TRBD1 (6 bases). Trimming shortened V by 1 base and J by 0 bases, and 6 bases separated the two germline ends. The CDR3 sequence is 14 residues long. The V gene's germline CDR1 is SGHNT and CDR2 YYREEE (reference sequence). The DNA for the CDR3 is TGTGCCAGCAGCTTGAGGGGGAGCACAGATACGCAGTATTTT. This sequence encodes CASSLRGSTDTQYF.

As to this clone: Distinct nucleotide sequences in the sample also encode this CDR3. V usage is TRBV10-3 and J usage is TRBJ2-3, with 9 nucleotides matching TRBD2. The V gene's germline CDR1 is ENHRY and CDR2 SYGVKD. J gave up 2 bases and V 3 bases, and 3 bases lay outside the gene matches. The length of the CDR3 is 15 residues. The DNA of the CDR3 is TGTGCCATCAGTGATAGCGGGGGAGCCACAGATACGCAGTATTTT. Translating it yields CAISDSGGATDTQYF.